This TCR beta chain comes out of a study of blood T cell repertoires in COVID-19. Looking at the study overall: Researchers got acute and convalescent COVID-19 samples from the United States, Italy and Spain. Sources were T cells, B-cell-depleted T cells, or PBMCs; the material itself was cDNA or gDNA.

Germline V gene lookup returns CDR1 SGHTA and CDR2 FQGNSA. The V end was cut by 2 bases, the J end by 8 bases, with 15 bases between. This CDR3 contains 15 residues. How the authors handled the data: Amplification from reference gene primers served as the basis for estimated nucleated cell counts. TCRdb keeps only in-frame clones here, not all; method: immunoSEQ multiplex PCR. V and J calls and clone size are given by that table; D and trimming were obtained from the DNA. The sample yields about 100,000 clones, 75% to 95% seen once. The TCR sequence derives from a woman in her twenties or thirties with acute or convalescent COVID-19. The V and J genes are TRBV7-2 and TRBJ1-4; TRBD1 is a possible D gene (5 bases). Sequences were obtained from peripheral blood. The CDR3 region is CASSLTFTDSEKLFF. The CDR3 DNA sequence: TGTGCCAGCAGCTTAACCTTCACAGACAGCGAAAAACTGTTTTTT.